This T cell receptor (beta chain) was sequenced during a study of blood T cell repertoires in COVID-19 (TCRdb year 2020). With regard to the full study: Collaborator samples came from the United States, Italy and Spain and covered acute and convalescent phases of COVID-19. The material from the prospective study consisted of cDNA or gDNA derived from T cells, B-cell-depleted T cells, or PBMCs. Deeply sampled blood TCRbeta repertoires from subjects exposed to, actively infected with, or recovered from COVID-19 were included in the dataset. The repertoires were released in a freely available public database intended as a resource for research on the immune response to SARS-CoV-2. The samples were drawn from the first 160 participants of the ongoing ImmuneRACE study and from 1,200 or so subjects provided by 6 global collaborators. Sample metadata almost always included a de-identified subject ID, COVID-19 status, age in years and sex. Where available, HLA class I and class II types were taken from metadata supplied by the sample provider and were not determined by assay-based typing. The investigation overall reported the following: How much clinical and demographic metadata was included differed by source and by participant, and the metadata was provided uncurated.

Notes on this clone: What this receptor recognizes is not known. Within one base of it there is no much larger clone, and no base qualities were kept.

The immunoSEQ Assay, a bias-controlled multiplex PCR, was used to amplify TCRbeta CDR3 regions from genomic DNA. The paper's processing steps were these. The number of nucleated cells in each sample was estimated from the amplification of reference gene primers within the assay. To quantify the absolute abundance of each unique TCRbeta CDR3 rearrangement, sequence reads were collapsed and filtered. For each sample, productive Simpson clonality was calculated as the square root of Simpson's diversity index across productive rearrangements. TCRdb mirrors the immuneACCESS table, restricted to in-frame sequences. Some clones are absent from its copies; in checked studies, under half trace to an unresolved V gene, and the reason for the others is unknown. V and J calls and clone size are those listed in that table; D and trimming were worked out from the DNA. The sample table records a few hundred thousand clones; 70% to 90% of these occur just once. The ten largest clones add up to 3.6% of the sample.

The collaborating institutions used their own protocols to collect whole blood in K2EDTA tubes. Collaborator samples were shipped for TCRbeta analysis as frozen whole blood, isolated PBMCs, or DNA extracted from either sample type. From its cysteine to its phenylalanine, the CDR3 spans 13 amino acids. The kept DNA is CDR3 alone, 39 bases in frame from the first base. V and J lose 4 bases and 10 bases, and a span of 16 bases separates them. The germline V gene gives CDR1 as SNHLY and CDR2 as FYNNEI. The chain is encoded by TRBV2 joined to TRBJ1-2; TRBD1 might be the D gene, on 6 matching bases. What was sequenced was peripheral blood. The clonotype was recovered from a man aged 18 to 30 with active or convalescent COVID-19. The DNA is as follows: TGTGCCAGCAGTGTACAGGGAGGGCTAGACTACACCTTC. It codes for CASSVQGGLDYTF.